This T cell receptor (beta chain) came from a study of blood T cell repertoires in COVID-19. Study in general: Some COVID-19 samples were acute and others convalescent; all came from the United States, Italy and Spain. T cells, B-cell-depleted T cells, or PBMCs supplied cDNA or gDNA.

J lost 3 bases, V lost 3 bases, and 8 bases had no gene match. Germline values: CDR1 SGHKS, CDR2 YYEKEE (reference sequence). The CDR3 runs to 16 residues. As processed by the authors: Estimation of nucleated cell counts was performed using reference gene primer amplification. The table came from immunoSEQ multiplex PCR; TCRdb's copy has only in-frame clones and leaves some out. The V and J calls and clone size come from that table; D and trimming were worked out from the DNA. Here the sample spans roughly 230,000 clones, about 83% being singletons. The TCR sequence derives from a woman in her 50s with acute or convalescent COVID-19. V gene TRBV5-5 combines with J gene TRBJ2-1; 8 bases map to TRBD2. The specimen sequenced was peripheral blood. CDR3 protein: CASSSRAGEFYNEQFF. Here the CDR3 DNA reads TGTGCCAGCAGCTCGAGAGCGGGAGAATTCTACAATGAGCAGTTCTTC.